The clone carrying this T cell receptor (beta chain) was seen a few times. The CDR3 is 14 residues long. The germline gives CDR1 SGDLS, CDR2 YYNGEE. V lost 0 bases and J 7 bases, leaving 13 bases between the germline ends. One entry per CDR3 protein, called by TCRdb with MiXCR from the RT-PCR reads. The table includes 650,000 to 800,000 distinct CDR3 sequences, approximately 14% detected once. The sample consisted of memory CD4+ T cells from blood. This clonotype was obtained from a female donor in good health, serving as a healthy control. The rearrangement uses TRBV9 and TRBJ1-2; D gene ambiguous. CDR3 residues: CASSVGETKGGYTF. The CDR3 DNA sequence: TGTGCCAGCAGCGTAGGCGAGACTAAGGGTGGCTACACCTTC.